These 20 T cell receptor beta chains were sequenced from one sample in a study of CD8 T cells in ankylosing spondylitis. TCRdb reanalysed the 5' RACE reads using MiXCR and keeps one entry per CDR3 protein. This sample yields 250,000 or so distinct CDR3 sequences, of which 10% are seen a single time; less than 3% belongs to the top ten. Material: blood, either unsorted or a sorted T cell fraction (not recorded which). The receptors originated from a male donor with ankylosing spondylitis or in good health (not recorded which).

At least ten counts were recorded for this clonotype. This chain links TRBV15 with TRBJ1-6; no firm D call. Trimming pared 0 bases from V and 16 bases from J, leaving 19 bases between. CDR3 length: 15 residues. CDR1 and CDR2 from the germline V gene are LNHNV and YYDKDF (reference sequence). The DNA of the CDR3 is TGTGCCACCAGCAGAGATCAGGTTGGAGGTCGCCTTCTCCACTTT. This encodes CATSRDQVGGRLLHF.

The table lists this clonotype with many counts. The V call is TRBV5-6, the J call TRBJ2-7; 12 positions agree with TRBD2. CDR1 is SGHDT, CDR2 YYEEEE, per germline. Unmatched junction bases numbered 11, after V lost 0 bases and J lost 4 bases. The CDR3 totals 18 residues. This CDR3 is CASSLEGLRLAGEYEQYF. The CDR3 DNA reads as TGTGCCAGCAGCTTGGAAGGTCTACGACTAGCGGGAGAATACGAGCAGTACTTC.

The V gene is TRBV11-2, the J gene TRBJ2-2; tentative D call: TRBD2 (5 bases). Between the trimmed V and J ends, which lost 5 bases and 2 bases, there was a span of 21 bases. The CDR3 has 18 residues. The germline V gene has CDR1 SGHAT and CDR2 FQNNGV. CDR3 bases: TGTGCCAGCAGCCCCCGGGGTTCCACCACTACCAACACCGGGGAGCTGTTTTTT. Translation gives CASSPRGSTTTNTGELFF.

A few counts support this clonotype. This chain links TRBV11-2 with TRBJ2-2; D ambiguous. The germline gives CDR1 SGHAT, CDR2 FQNNGV. This CDR3 contains 15 residues. With 5 bases removed from V and 0 bases from J, the gap between germline ends came to 10 bases. This CDR3 reads CASSPYVANTGELFF. The CDR3 DNA follows: TGTGCCAGCAGCCCTTATGTTGCGAACACCGGGGAGCTGTTTTTT.

This clonotype was seen at least ten times. The V call is TRBV20-1, the J call TRBJ2-1; 8 nucleotides match TRBD2. The V and J ends lost 6 bases and 5 bases, in that order; junction bases with no gene match: 6. CDR1 DFQATT and CDR2 SNEGSKA come from the germline V gene (reference sequence). This CDR3 is built from 13 residues. The chain's CDR3 is CSADRLANNEQFF. CDR3 bases: TGCAGTGCCGATCGACTAGCGAACAATGAGCAGTTCTTC.

This clonotype was seen at least ten times. The junction does not match germline at one end; this may be a read error. The CDR3 sequence: CASSYSGQGETQYF. CDR3 coding DNA: TGCGCCAGCAGCTACTCTGGACAGGGAGAGACCCAGTACTTC. V and J are TRBV6-5 and TRBJ2-5, with TRBD1 matching over 8 bases. The CDR3 has 14 residues. Per the germline V gene, CDR1 is MNHEY and CDR2 is SVGAGI.

This clonotype was counted ten times or more. The rearrangement uses TRBV18 and TRBJ2-5; D not certain. Germline loops: CDR1 KGHSH, CDR2 LQKENI. The CDR3 sequence is 13 residues long. V lost 1 base and J lost 2, with 5 bases in between. The CDR3 is CASSPQQQETQYF. CDR3 sequence (DNA): TGTGCCAGCTCACCACAACAGCAAGAGACCCAGTACTTC.

In its sample, this clonotype was seen many times. The chain employs TRBV9 and TRBJ2-4; D remains unclear. V was cut by 2 bases and J by 0 bases, with 6 bases left in between. The CDR3 extends over 14 amino acids. The germline gives CDR1 SGDLS, CDR2 YYNGEE. For the CDR3, the DNA is TGTGCCAGCAGCGTTGGCGGAGCCAAAAACATTCAGTACTTC. Residues: CASSVGGAKNIQYF.

The chain uses TRBV7-2 and TRBJ1-2, with TRBD1 as a possible D gene (6 bases). The length of the CDR3 is 15 residues. Germline CDR1 reads SGHTA; CDR2 reads FQGNSA. The V gene lost 6 bases and the J gene lost 4 bases, with 18 bases spanning the gap. The CDR3 nucleotides read TGTGCCAGCAGTCTTTACAGGGTCCCTACCTATGGCTACACCTTC. This codes for CASSLYRVPTYGYTF.

The sample holds many counts of this clonotype. The J gene is TRBJ2-1, the V gene TRBV6-1, with 11 bases aligning to TRBD2. Germline CDR1 and CDR2: MNHNS and SASEGT. Trimming removed 7 bases from V and 4 bases from J; junction bases left unmatched: 3. The CDR3 is 14 amino acids. The CDR3 sequence: CASTVAGGYNEQFF. In DNA, the CDR3 is TGTGCCAGCACTGTAGCGGGGGGGTACAATGAGCAGTTCTTC.

This clonotype was seen ten or more times. The genes are TRBV6-1 and TRBJ1-2; unclear D gene. From germline, CDR1 is MNHNS and CDR2 SASEGT. Between the trimmed V and J ends, which lost 0 bases and 4 bases, there was a span of 12 bases. The CDR3 consists of 15 residues. CDR3 nucleotide sequence: TGTGCCAGCAGTGAAGCTGAGGGAGGCGGCTATGGCTACACCTTC. The encoded protein is CASSEAEGGGYGYTF.

The chain recombines TRBV2 with TRBJ1-2, with 7 bases that match TRBD1. Germline V gives CDR1 SNHLY, CDR2 FYNNEI. V shed 4 bases, J shed 5 bases, and the junction held 10 bases outside the gene matches. The CDR3 consists of 15 residues. CDR3 loop: CASSASGQKVYGYTF. The CDR3 nucleotides read TGTGCCAGCAGTGCCTCGGGACAGAAGGTGTATGGCTACACCTTC.

In DNA, the CDR3 is TGTGCCAGCAGTGAAGGACTAGCGGGGGACTACGAGCAGTACTTC. It codes for CASSEGLAGDYEQYF. J is TRBJ2-7 and V is TRBV2; 12 bases line up with TRBD2. The germline V gene encodes CDR1 SNHLY and CDR2 FYNNEI. This CDR3 has 15 residues. The J segment lost 3 bases and the V segment lost 1 base, leaving 1 base of the junction unmatched.

About this clonotype: This may arise from a read error, as a much more abundant clone is one base away. The chain couples TRBV12-5 to TRBJ2-1; 8 nucleotides agree with TRBD1. CDR3 length equals 14 residues. The ends lost 9 bases at V and 6 bases at J; junction bases unmatched: 10. Per germline, CDR1 LGHNT and CDR2 FRNRAP. The CDR3 region has the DNA TGTGCTAGCTCCAAGGACAGGGAAGTCAATGAGCAGTTCTTC. Amino acids: CASSKDREVNEQFF. The full variable domain, with the rest looked up from reference TRBV12-5 and TRBJ2-1, is DARVTQTPRHKVTEMGQEVTMRCQPILGHNTVFWYRQTMMQGLELLAYFRNRAPLDDSGMPKDRFSAEMPDATLATLKIQPSEPRDSAVYFCASSKDREVNEQFFGPGTRLTVL.

This clonotype was counted between two and nine times. V usage is TRBV6-1 and J usage is TRBJ1-1; D gene uncertain. V lost 5 bases and J 5 bases, leaving 12 bases between the germline ends. The CDR3 has 13 residues. Germline CDR1 MNHNS, CDR2 SASEGT. This CDR3 is CASSRSQETEAFF. As DNA, the CDR3 is TGTGCCAGCAGTCGCTCCCAGGAGACTGAAGCTTTCTTT.

The chain couples TRBV5-6 to TRBJ1-4, with a weak D call TRBD1 (5 bases). The germline V gene encodes CDR1 SGHDT and CDR2 YYEEEE. The CDR3 loop spans 18 amino acids. V lost 0 bases and J lost 0, with 15 bases in between. The CDR3 here is CASSLEEGRRATNEKLFF. CDR3 DNA: TGTGCCAGCAGCTTGGAGGAGGGACGGCGTGCAACTAATGAAAAACTGTTTTTT. The whole variable domain, remainder taken from reference TRBV5-6 and TRBJ1-4, is DAGVTQSPTHLIKTRGQQVTLRCSPKSGHDTVSWYQQALGQGPQFIFQYYEEEERQRGNFPDRFSGHQFPNYSSELNVNALLLGDSALYLCASSLEEGRRATNEKLFFGSGTQLSVL.

This clonotype occurred many times. The chain links TRBV12-3 or TRBV12-4 to TRBJ1-2; TRBD1 is a possible D gene (5 bases). V was shortened by 3 bases and J by 5 bases, with 19 bases between the two germline ends. The CDR3 runs to 16 residues. CDR3 DNA: TGTGCCAGCAGTTTGGTGGGGGTATCTGCTTTATATGGCTACACCTTC. This encodes CASSLVGVSALYGYTF.

This clonotype was recorded at least ten times. This rearrangement joins TRBV20-1 to TRBJ2-1, with 10 bases matching TRBD2. This CDR3 has 15 amino acids. Trimming cost V 3 bases and J 9 bases; bases outside gene matches: 11. Germline V gene lookup returns CDR1 DFQATT and CDR2 SNEGSKA (reference sequence). The CDR3 coding sequence is TGCAGTGCTAGGGATCAGGCTAGCGGGAGTCCTGAGCAGTTCTTC. Translation gives CSARDQASGSPEQFF.

Ten or more counts support this clonotype. The chain combines TRBV27 with TRBJ2-1, with 9 bases lining up with TRBD1. Germline assignment: CDR1 MNHEY and CDR2 SMNVEV (reference sequence). The V and J ends lost 3 bases and 10 bases, in that order; junction bases with no gene match: 1. The CDR3 is 12 amino acids. For the CDR3, the DNA is TGTGCCAGCAGTTTTGGGACAGGGGAGCAGTTCTTC. This translates into CASSFGTGEQFF.

As concerns this clonotype: One end of the junction does not line up with germline, which may come from a read error. The rearrangement joins TRBV5-1 to TRBJ1-2, with 7 positions matching TRBD1. This CDR3 is 12 amino acids long. Germline V gives CDR1 SGHRS, CDR2 YFSETQ. CDR3 in amino acids: CASSFDRDPCLF. CDR3 nucleotide sequence: TGCGCCAGCAGCTTCGACAGGGATCCGTGCCTCTTC.